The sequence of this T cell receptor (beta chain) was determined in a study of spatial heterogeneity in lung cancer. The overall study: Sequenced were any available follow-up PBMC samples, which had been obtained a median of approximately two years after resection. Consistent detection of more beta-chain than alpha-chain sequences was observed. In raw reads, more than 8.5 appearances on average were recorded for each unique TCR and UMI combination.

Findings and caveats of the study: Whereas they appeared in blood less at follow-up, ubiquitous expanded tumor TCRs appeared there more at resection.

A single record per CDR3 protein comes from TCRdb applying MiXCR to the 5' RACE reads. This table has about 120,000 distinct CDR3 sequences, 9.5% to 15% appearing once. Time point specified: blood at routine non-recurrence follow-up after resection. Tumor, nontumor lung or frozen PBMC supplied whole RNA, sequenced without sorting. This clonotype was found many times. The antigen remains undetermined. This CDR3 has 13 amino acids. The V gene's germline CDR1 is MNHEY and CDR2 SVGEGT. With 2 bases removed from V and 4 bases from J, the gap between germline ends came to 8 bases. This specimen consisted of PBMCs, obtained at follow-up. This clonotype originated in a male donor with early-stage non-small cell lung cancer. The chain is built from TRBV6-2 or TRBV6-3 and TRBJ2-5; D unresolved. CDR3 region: CASSYLSVETQYF. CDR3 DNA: TGTGCCAGCAGTTACCTGTCCGTAGAGACCCAGTACTTC.